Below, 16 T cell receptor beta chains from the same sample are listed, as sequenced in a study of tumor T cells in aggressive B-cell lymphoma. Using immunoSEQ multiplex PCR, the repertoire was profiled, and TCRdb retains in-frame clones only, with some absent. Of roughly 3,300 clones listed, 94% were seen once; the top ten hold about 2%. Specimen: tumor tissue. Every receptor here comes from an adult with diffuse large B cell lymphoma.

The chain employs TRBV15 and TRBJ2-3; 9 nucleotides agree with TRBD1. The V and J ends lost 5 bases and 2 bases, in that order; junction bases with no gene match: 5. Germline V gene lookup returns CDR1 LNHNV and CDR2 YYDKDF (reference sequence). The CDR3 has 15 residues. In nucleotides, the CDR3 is TGTGCCACCAGCGGACAGGGGAGGTACACAGATACGCAGTATTTT. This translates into CATSGQGRYTDTQYF.

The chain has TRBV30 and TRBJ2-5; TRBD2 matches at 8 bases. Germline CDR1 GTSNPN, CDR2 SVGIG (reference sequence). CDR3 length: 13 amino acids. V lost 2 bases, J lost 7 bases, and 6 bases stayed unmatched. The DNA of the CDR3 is TGTGCCTGGAGTAGTCTAGCGGGCGGGACCCAGTACTTC. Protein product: CAWSSLAGGTQYF.

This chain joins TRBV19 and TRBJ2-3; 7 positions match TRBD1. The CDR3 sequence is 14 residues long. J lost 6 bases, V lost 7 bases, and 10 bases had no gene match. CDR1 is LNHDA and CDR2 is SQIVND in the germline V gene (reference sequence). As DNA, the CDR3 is TGTGCCAGTACCCCGGACAGGTTCAGGGATACGCAGTATTTT. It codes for CASTPDRFRDTQYF.

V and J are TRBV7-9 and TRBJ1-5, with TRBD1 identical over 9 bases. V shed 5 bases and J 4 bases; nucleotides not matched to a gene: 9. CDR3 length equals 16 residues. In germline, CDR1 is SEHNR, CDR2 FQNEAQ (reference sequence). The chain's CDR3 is CASSPMGQGWNQPQHF. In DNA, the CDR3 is TGTGCCAGCAGCCCAATGGGACAGGGATGGAATCAGCCCCAGCATTTT.

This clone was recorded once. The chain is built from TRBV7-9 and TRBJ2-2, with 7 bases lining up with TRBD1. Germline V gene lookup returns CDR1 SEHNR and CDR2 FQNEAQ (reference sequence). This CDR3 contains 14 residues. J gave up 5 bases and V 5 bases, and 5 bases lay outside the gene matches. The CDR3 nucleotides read TGTGCCAGCAGCCTACAGGGGACAACCGGGGAGCTGTTTTTT. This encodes CASSLQGTTGELFF.

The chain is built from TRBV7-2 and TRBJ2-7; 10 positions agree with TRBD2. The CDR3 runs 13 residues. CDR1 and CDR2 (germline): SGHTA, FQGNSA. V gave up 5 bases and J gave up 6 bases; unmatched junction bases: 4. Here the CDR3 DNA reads TGTGCCAGCAGCCAGACTAGCGGGTTCGAGCAGTACTTC. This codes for CASSQTSGFEQYF.

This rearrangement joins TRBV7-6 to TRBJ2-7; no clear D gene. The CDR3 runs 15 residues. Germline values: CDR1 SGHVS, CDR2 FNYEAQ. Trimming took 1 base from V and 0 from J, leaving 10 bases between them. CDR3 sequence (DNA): TGTGCCAGCAGCTTAGGGTTGGCATTCTCCTACGAGCAGTACTTC. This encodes CASSLGLAFSYEQYF.

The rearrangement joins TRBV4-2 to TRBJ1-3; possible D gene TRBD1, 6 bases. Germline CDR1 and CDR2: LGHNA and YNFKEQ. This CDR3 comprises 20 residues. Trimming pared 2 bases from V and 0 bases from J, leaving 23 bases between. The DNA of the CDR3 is TGTGCCAGCAGCCAATCGGGGAACGTACAGGGACCTTTCTCTGGAAACACCATATATTTT. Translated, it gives CASSQSGNVQGPFSGNTIYF.

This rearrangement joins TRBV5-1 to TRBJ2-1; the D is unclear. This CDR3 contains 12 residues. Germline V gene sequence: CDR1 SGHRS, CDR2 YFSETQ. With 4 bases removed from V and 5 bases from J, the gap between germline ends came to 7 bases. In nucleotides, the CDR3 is TGCGCCAGCAGCCGACTTGACAATGAGCAGTTCTTC. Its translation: CASSRLDNEQFF.

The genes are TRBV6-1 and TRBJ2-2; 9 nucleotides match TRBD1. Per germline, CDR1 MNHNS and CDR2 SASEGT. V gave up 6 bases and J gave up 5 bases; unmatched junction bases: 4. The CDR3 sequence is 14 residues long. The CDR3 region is CASRRDRVTGELFF. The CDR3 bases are TGTGCCAGCAGAAGGGACAGGGTAACCGGGGAGCTGTTTTTT.

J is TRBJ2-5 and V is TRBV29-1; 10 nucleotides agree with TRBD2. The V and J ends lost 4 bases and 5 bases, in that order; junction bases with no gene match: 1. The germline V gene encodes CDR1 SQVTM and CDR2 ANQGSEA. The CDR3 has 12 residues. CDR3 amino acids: CSVASGSETQYF. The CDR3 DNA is TGCAGCGTTGCTAGCGGGAGCGAGACCCAGTACTTC.

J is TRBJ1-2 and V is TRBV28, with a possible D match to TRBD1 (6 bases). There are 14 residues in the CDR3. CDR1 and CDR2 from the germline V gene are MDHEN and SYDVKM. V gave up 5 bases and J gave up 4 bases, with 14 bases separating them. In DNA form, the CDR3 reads TGTGCCAGCAGTCAGGGACAAGTATTCTATGGCTACACCTTC. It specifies CASSQGQVFYGYTF.

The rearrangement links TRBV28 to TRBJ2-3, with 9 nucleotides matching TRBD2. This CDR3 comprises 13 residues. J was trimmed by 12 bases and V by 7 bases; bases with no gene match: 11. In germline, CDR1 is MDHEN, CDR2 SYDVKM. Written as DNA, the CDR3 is TGTGCCAGCAAAGGGGCTAGCGGGATACCTCAGTATTTT. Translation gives CASKGASGIPQYF.

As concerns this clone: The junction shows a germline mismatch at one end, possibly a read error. The CDR3 DNA sequence: TGTGCCAGCAGAGACAGACAGGGTGTCGGCTATAGCTACACCTTC. It yields the protein CASRDRQGVGYSYTF. The V gene is TRBV4-2, the J gene TRBJ1-2, with 7 nucleotides matching TRBD1. The CDR3 covers 15 residues. Germline CDR1 is LGHNA and CDR2 is YNFKEQ.

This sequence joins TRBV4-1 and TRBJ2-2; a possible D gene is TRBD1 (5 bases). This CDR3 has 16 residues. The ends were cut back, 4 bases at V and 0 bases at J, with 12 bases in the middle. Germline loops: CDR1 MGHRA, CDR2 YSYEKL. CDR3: CASSPVDSTNTGELFF. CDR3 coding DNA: TGCGCCAGCAGCCCAGTTGACAGCACGAACACCGGGGAGCTGTTTTTT.

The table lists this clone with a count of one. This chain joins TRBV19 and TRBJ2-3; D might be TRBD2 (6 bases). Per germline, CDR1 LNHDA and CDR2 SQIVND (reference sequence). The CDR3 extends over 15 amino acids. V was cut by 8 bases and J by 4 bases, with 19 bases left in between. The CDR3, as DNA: TGTGCCAGTCGCCGCGGGACGGCTGGCGCAGATACGCAGTATTTT. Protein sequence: CASRRGTAGADTQYF.